Below, 27 T cell receptor beta chains from the same sample are listed, as sequenced in a study of T cell responses to AZD1222 COVID-19 vaccine. Repertoires were generated with immunoSEQ multiplex PCR, while TCRdb's copy carries only in-frame clones and drops some. This sample has 150,000 or so clones, with around 90% found just once. Sequences were derived from peripheral blood, sampled 28 days after the second AZD1222 dose. The receptors here all came from an adult who received the AZD1222 COVID-19 vaccine.

The CDR3 reads CASSISLRGARDTEAFF. In nucleotides, the CDR3 is TGTGCCAGCAGCATAAGTCTCCGGGGGGCGCGTGACACTGAAGCTTTCTTT. The chain has TRBV5-4 and TRBJ1-1; possibly TRBD1 for D (6 bases). The CDR3 contains 17 residues. The germline V gene has CDR1 SGHNT and CDR2 YYREEE (reference sequence). Trimming took off 4 bases at V and 3 bases at J, with 22 bases between the two ends.

V usage is TRBV6-1 and J usage is TRBJ1-2, with 8 bases aligning to TRBD1. Germline CDR1 and CDR2: MNHNS and SASEGT. The CDR3 consists of 14 residues. V shed 2 bases, J shed 4 bases, and the junction held 3 bases outside the gene matches. The CDR3 is CASSERTGPYGYTF. The CDR3, as DNA: TGTGCCAGCAGTGAAAGGACAGGGCCCTATGGCTACACCTTC.

The chain combines TRBV11-2 with TRBJ1-1; possibly TRBD1 for D (6 bases). V was pared by 5 bases and J by 3 bases, with 16 bases between. The CDR3 sequence is 15 residues long. Germline-derived CDR1 and CDR2 are SGHAT and FQNNGV. CDR3 loop: CASSPRGDGYTEAFF. CDR3 DNA: TGTGCCAGCAGCCCGAGGGGGGATGGGTACACTGAAGCTTTCTTT.

The V gene is TRBV9, the J gene TRBJ2-1; D might be TRBD2 (6 bases). Germline lookup yields CDR1 SGDLS and CDR2 YYNGEE. CDR3 size: 15 residues. With 3 bases removed from V and 11 bases from J, the gap between germline ends came to 21 bases. As DNA, the CDR3 is TGTGCCAGCAGCGGACGGGACTCCAGACCGTCCAAGCAGTTCTTC. Translated: CASSGRDSRPSKQFF.

The CDR3 loop reads CASSQDPYRGSPKNIQYF. The CDR3 nucleotides read TGTGCCAGCAGCCAAGACCCGTATCGCGGGAGTCCCAAAAACATTCAGTACTTC. The chain couples TRBV3-1 (or the pseudogene TRBV3-2) to TRBJ2-4; the match to TRBD2 covers 7 bases. V gave up 0 bases and J gave up 2 bases; unmatched junction bases: 10. From germline, CDR1 is LGHDT and CDR2 YNNKEL (reference sequence). CDR3 length: 18 residues.

Regarding this clone: At one of its ends the junction is not consistent with the germline gene, which may arise from a read error. V gene TRBV5-6 combines with J gene TRBJ2-7, with TRBD1 matching 9 bases. Germline CDR1 is SGHDT and CDR2 is YYEEEE. CDR3 length: 12 amino acids. The CDR3 sequence is CASSLGLGTGHF. The DNA for the CDR3 is TGTGCCAGCAGCTTGGGGCTTGGGACAGGGCACTTC.

The chain couples TRBV24-1 to TRBJ2-5; TRBD2 agrees at 11 bases. This CDR3 comprises 16 residues. The trim removed 3 bases at V and 5 bases at J, leaving 7 bases unmatched. Germline CDR1 and CDR2: KGHDR and SFDVKD. The CDR3 region is CATSDRLAGGLETQYF. For the CDR3, the DNA is TGTGCCACCAGTGATCGCCTAGCGGGAGGTCTGGAGACCCAGTACTTC.

The chain links TRBV27 to TRBJ1-5; D uncertain. The CDR3 has 15 residues. Germline V gene lookup returns CDR1 MNHEY and CDR2 SMNVEV (reference sequence). V was trimmed by 4 bases and J by 2 bases, leaving 12 bases between them. CDR3 residues: CASSYAAPGNQPQHF. Here the CDR3 DNA reads TGTGCCAGCAGTTACGCCGCTCCGGGCAATCAGCCCCAGCATTTT.

V gene TRBV3-1 (or the pseudogene TRBV3-2) combines with J gene TRBJ2-1; perhaps TRBD2 as D (6 bases). The germline CDR1 and CDR2 sequences are LGHDT and YNNKEL (reference sequence). The V gene lost 6 bases and the J gene lost 5 bases, with 17 bases spanning the gap. This CDR3 contains 15 residues. For the CDR3, the DNA is TGTGCCAGCAGGTCCCGGGGGAGCAAGGACAATGAGCAGTTCTTC. Its translation: CASRSRGSKDNEQFF.

The chain couples TRBV27 to TRBJ2-2; D not resolved. Looked up from germline, CDR1 is MNHEY and CDR2 is SMNVEV (reference sequence). The CDR3 length is 14 residues. Between the trimmed V and J ends, which lost 4 bases and 4 bases, there was a span of 10 bases. CDR3 bases: TGTGCCAGCAGTTCCGAGATTGGCACCGGGGAGCTGTTTTTT. Its translation: CASSSEIGTGELFF.

The chain couples TRBV11-3 to TRBJ2-1; D might be TRBD1 or TRBD2, each matching 5 bases. The CDR3 covers 12 residues. The ends were cut back, 3 bases at V and 9 bases at J, with 9 bases in the middle. Germline CDR1 and CDR2: SGHNT and YENEEA. The CDR3 DNA sequence: TGTGCCAGCAGCTTTTCCGGGACTGAGCAGTTCTTC. It specifies CASSFSGTEQFF. Supplemented by reference TRBV11-3 and TRBJ2-1, the full variable domain reads EAGVVQSPRYKIIEKKQPVAFWCNPISGHNTLYWYLQNLGQGPELLIRYENEEAVDDSQLPKDRFSAERLKGVDSTLKIQPAELGDSAVYLCASSFSGTEQFFGPGTRLTVL.

The rearrangement joins TRBV9 to TRBJ1-6, with D unresolved. V lost 0 bases and J lost 11, with 6 bases in between. Germline assignment: CDR1 SGDLS and CDR2 YYNGEE. The CDR3 has 12 amino acids. The CDR3 region has the DNA TGTGCCAGCAGCGTAGGTCGAACACCCCTCCACTTT. This sequence encodes CASSVGRTPLHF.

This clone was seen many times. This rearrangement joins TRBV30 to TRBJ1-2, with TRBD1 matching 10 bases. V dropped 1 base and J dropped 2; count of bases not matched to a gene: 4. Germline loops: CDR1 GTSNPN, CDR2 SVGIG (reference sequence). The CDR3 spans 15 residues. Here the CDR3 reads CAWSGDRGGNYGYTF. CDR3 in DNA: TGTGCCTGGAGTGGGGACAGGGGCGGCAACTATGGCTACACCTTC.

The chain carries TRBV7-3 and TRBJ2-1; D is unresolved. The CDR3 has 18 amino acids. Germline CDR1 and CDR2: SGHTA and FQGTGA. V lost 4 bases and J 5 bases, leaving 24 bases between the germline ends. The CDR3 protein is CASSSRSTAQLDHNEQFF. CDR3 nucleotide sequence: TGTGCCAGCAGCTCCAGGTCGACCGCACAGTTGGACCACAATGAGCAGTTCTTC.

The V and J genes are TRBV7-9 and TRBJ2-7; 9 bases align to TRBD1. The CDR3 covers 15 residues. Trimming removed 5 bases from V and 3 bases from J; junction bases left unmatched: 8. The germline CDR1 and CDR2 sequences are SEHNR and FQNEAQ (reference sequence). The DNA of the CDR3 is TGTGCCAGCAGCCCCGGGGACAGGGATGTCTACGAGCAGTACTTC. Translation gives CASSPGDRDVYEQYF.

The chain combines TRBV24-1 with TRBJ2-3, with a possible D match to TRBD1 (5 bases). V was pared by 5 bases and J by 4 bases, with 6 bases between. The CDR3 is made up of 12 amino acids. Per the germline V gene, CDR1 is KGHDR and CDR2 is SFDVKD. The CDR3 nucleotides read TGTGCCACCAGTGGCAGGGCAGATACGCAGTATTTT. Amino acids: CATSGRADTQYF.

The rearrangement uses TRBV19 and TRBJ2-1; TRBD2 agrees at 7 bases. Trimming cost V 5 bases and J 0 bases; bases outside gene matches: 25. The CDR3 has 22 residues. Per the germline V gene, CDR1 is LNHDA and CDR2 is SQIVND (reference sequence). CDR3: CASSPRERNGQRGRSSYNEQFF. The CDR3 nucleotides are TGTGCCAGTAGTCCCCGGGAGCGGAACGGCCAGCGGGGCCGGAGCTCCTACAATGAGCAGTTCTTC.

This rearrangement joins TRBV30 to TRBJ1-3; tentatively, D is TRBD1 (5 bases). In germline, CDR1 is GTSNPN, CDR2 SVGIG (reference sequence). The CDR3 has 13 residues. V lost 4 bases to trimming and J lost 2 bases, with 9 bases between them. CDR3 region: CAWNSRAGNTIYF. In nucleotides, the CDR3 is TGTGCCTGGAATTCCAGGGCTGGAAACACCATATATTTT.

The chain joins TRBV5-1 to TRBJ2-3; 16 bases align to TRBD2. V dropped 3 bases and J dropped 3; count of bases not matched to a gene: 7. The V gene's germline CDR1 is SGHRS and CDR2 YFSETQ. The CDR3 totals 18 residues. In nucleotides, the CDR3 is TGCGCCAGCAGCTCGGGACTAGCGGGGGGGCTGGGAACAGATACGCAGTATTTT. It codes for CASSSGLAGGLGTDTQYF.

This sequence joins TRBV27 and TRBJ2-7, with a tentative D call TRBD2 (6 bases). V lost 1 base and J lost 3, with 13 bases in between. Germline V gene sequence: CDR1 MNHEY, CDR2 SMNVEV (reference sequence). This CDR3 region has 15 residues. The CDR3 coding sequence is TGTGCCAGCAGTTTATTTGGGGGGAGTATCTACGAGCAGTACTTC. It translates to CASSLFGGSIYEQYF.

The chain couples TRBV30 to TRBJ2-5; D is unclear. CDR3 length equals 13 residues. The germline V gene has CDR1 GTSNPN and CDR2 SVGIG (reference sequence). Trimming pared 0 bases from V and 4 bases from J, leaving 9 bases between. The CDR3, as DNA: TGTGCCTGGAGTGTAAGGGATACAGAGACCCAGTACTTC. Amino acid sequence: CAWSVRDTETQYF.

The genes are TRBV11-2 and TRBJ2-2; D not resolved. Germline V CDR1 and CDR2: SGHAT, FQNNGV. V was shortened by 4 bases and J by 2 bases, with 5 bases between the two germline ends. This CDR3 spans 13 amino acids. The CDR3, as DNA: TGTGCCAGCAGCTCCTACAACACCGGGGAGCTGTTTTTT. Its protein product is CASSSYNTGELFF. Using reference TRBV11-2 and TRBJ2-2 for the parts outside the CDR3, the full variable domain is EAGVAQSPRYKIIEKRQSVAFWCNPISGHATLYWYQQILGQGPKLLIQFQNNGVVDDSQLPKDRFSAERLKGVDSTLKIQPAKLEDSAVYLCASSSYNTGELFFGEGSRLTVL.

The rearrangement uses TRBV18 and TRBJ1-6; no clear D. The CDR3 runs to 19 residues. Germline CDR1 is KGHSH and CDR2 is LQKENI. V lost 3 bases, J lost 0 bases, and 18 bases lay in between. CDR3 sequence: CASSPTTRHESSYNSPLHF. In DNA form, the CDR3 reads TGTGCCAGCTCACCCACTACAAGACACGAGAGCTCCTATAATTCACCCCTCCACTTT.

The chain employs TRBV6-6 and TRBJ1-1; D is uncertain. V shed 2 bases and J shed 6 bases, with 16 bases lying between them. The CDR3 is 15 amino acids. Germline CDR1 is MNHNY and CDR2 is SVGAGI (reference sequence). In DNA, the CDR3 is TGTGCCAGCAGTTACCCCATGCTAACCCAGGCTGAAGCTTTCTTT. This gives the protein CASSYPMLTQAEAFF.

V usage is TRBV7-2 and J usage is TRBJ1-1; 10 bases agree with TRBD1. The CDR3 has 13 amino acids. The germline V gene has CDR1 SGHTA and CDR2 FQGNSA. The J segment lost 11 bases and the V segment lost 4 bases, leaving 7 bases of the junction unmatched. CDR3 nucleotide sequence: TGTGCCAGCAGCTCACGGGACAGGGGATTTGCTTTCTTT. It specifies CASSSRDRGFAFF.

This chain connects TRBV30 to TRBJ2-5; a weak D match, TRBD1 (6 bases). CDR1 is GTSNPN and CDR2 is SVGIG in the germline V gene (reference sequence). This CDR3 is 13 amino acids long. Trimming removed 1 base from V and 2 bases from J, with 8 bases in between. The CDR3 loop is CAWSGGLQETQYF. In DNA form, the CDR3 reads TGTGCCTGGAGTGGGGGGCTGCAAGAGACCCAGTACTTC.

The chain carries TRBV21-1 and TRBJ1-1. TRBV21-1 is a pseudogene locus. CDR3 length: 13 amino acids. The CDR3 DNA sequence: TGTGCCAGCAGCAACGGGCGGAACACTGAAGCTTTCTTT. Translating it yields CASSNGRNTEAFF.